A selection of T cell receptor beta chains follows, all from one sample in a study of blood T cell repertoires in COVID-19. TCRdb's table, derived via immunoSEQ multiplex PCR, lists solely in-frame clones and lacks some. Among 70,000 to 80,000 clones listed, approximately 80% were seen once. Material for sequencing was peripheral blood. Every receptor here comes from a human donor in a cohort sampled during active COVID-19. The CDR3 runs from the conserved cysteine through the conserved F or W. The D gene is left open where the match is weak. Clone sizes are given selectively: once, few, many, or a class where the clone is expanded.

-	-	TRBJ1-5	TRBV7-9	TGTGCCAGCAGCTTAGGCAGGGGTGGTTACAATCAGCCCCAGCATTTT	CASSLGRGGYNQPQHF
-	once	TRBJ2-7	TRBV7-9	TGTGCCAGCAGCGCCCCAAGACAGGGAGGCGCCTCCTACGAGCAGTACTTC	CASSAPRQGGASYEQYF
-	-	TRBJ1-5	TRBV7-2	TGTGCCAGCAGCTTAGCGCCGGGGAGCAATCAGCCCCAGCATTTT	CASSLAPGSNQPQHF
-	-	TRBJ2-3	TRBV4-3	TGCGCCAGCAGCCAGAACCCCCCGGCGGTAACAGATACGCAGTATTTT	CASSQNPPAVTDTQYF
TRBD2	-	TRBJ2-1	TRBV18	TGTGCCAGCTCACCTCTCCCACTAGCGGGGGGTTTTGAGCAGTTCTTC	CASSPLPLAGGFEQFF
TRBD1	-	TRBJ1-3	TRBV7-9	TGTGCCAGCAGCCTCGGGGGACAGGGGGCCGGAAACACCATATATTTT	CASSLGGQGAGNTIYF
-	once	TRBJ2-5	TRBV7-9	TGTGCCAGCAGCCATGACAGATCCTTAGAGACCCAGTACTTC	CASSHDRSLETQYF
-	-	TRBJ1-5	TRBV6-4	TGTGCCACGAAGCGCCTCTGCAATCAGCCCCAGCATTTT	CATKRLCNQPQHF
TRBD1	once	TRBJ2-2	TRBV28	TGTGCCAGCAGTACTGGACAGGGCCGTATCGCGAACACCGGGGAGCTGTTTTTT	CASSTGQGRIANTGELFF
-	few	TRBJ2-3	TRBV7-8	TGTGCCAGCAGCTTAGTCGGACAGACAGATACGCAGTATTTT	CASSLVGQTDTQYF
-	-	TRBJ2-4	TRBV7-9	TGTGCCAGCAGCTCGACGGCGGACTGGACAAACATTCAGTACTTC	CASSSTADWTNIQYF
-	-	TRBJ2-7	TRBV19	TGTGCCAGTAGTCTAAACCAGGCCGCTGACGAGCAGTACTTC	CASSLNQAADEQYF
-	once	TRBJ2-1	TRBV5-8	TGTGCCAGCAGCTTTGTATTGGAGGGTAATGAGCAGTTCTTC	CASSFVLEGNEQFF
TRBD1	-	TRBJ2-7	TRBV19	TGTGCCAGTAGTATACGGGACAGCTCCTACGAGCAGTACTTC	CASSIRDSSYEQYF
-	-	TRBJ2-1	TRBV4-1	TGCGCCAGCAGCCAAGAGACGGCAGGGGCCTCATCTGGCAATGAGCAGTTCTTC	CASSQETAGASSGNEQFF
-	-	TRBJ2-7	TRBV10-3	TGTGCCATCAGTGAGTATCAGGGGCCCTACGAGCAGTACTTC	CAISEYQGPYEQYF
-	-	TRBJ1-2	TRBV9	TGTGCCAGCAGCGTAGTTTCCGGGCCAGGGATCAATGGCTACACCTTC	CASSVVSGPGINGYTF
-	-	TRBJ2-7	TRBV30	TGTGCCTGGAGAGTTACCCCTCTAGACGAGCAGTACTTC	CAWRVTPLDEQYF
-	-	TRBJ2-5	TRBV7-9	TGTGCCAGCAGCTTTTCGGGAGCCGAAGAGACCCAGTACTTC	CASSFSGAEETQYF
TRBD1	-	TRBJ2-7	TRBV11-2	TGTGCCAGCAGCTTAGCCCCAACAGGGGACTACGAGCAGTACTTC	CASSLAPTGDYEQYF
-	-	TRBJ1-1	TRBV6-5	TGTGCCAGCAGTTACTCGCTGGGGGCAGACACTGAAGCTTTCTTT	CASSYSLGADTEAFF
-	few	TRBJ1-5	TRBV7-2	TGTGCCAGCAGTCTCAGGGCCAATCAGCCCCAGCATTTT	CASSLRANQPQHF
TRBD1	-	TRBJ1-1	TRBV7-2	TGTGCCAGCAGTCGAACGGGACAGGGGAACACTGAAGCTTTCTTT	CASSRTGQGNTEAFF
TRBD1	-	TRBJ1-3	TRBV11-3	TGTGCCAGCAGCGCGCGACAGGGATCTGGAAACACCATATATTTT	CASSARQGSGNTIYF